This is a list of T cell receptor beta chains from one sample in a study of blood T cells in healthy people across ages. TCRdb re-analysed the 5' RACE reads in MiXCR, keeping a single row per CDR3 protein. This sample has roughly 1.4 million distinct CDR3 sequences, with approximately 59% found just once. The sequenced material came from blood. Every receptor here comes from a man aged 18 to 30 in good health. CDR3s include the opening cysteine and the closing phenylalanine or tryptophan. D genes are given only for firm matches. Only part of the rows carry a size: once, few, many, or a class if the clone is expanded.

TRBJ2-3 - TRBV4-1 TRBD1 TGCGCCAGCAGCCGCGACAGGGCCCCCACAGATACGCAGTATTTT CASSRDRAPTDTQYF
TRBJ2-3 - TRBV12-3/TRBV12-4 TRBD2 TGTGCCAGCGGAAGGACTAGCGGAACTAGCACAGATACGCAGTATTTT CASGRTSGTSTDTQYF
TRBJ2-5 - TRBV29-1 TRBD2 TGCAGCGCGCAGCTAGCGGGGAATCAAGAGACCCAGTACTTC CSAQLAGNQETQYF
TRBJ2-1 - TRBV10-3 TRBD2 TGTGCCATCACTGAGACTAGCATGGATGAGCAGTTCTTC CAITETSMDEQFF
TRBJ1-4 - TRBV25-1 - TGTGCCAGCAGTGAATGGTCCCTAGAAAAACTGTTTTTT CASSEWSLEKLFF
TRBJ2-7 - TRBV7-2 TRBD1 TGTGCCAGCAGCCCCCAGGGACAGGGACTTTACGACGAGCAGAACTTC CASSPQGQGLYDEQNF
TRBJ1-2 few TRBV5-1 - TGCGCCAGCAGCTTGTTCCCAGGGGATGGCTACACCTTC CASSLFPGDGYTF
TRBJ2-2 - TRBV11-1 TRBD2 TGTGCCAGCAGCTTACCGACTAGCGGGAGAAGAGGGGAGCTGTTTTTT CASSLPTSGRRGELFF
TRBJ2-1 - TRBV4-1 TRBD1 TGCGCCAGCAGCCAAGAACTCCGGGACAGGGGGGTGCTGGCCTACAATGAGCAGTTCTTC CASSQELRDRGVLAYNEQFF
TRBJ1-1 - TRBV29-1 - TGCAGCGTTGAAAGGGGCGCCTACACTGAAGCTTTCTTT CSVERGAYTEAFF
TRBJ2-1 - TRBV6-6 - TGTGCCAGCAGTTACCTCCAGGGCGACAATGAGCAGTTCTTC CASSYLQGDNEQFF
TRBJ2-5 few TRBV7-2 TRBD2 TGTGCCAGCAGCTTATACGGAGCGGGAGAAAAGACCCAGTACTTC CASSLYGAGEKTQYF
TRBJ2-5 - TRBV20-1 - TGCAGTGCTAGCGAAACCGGACCTGAGGAGTACTTC CSASETGPEEYF
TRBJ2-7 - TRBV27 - TGTGCCAGCAGTTTAGATCGCCTAAAGTACGAGCAGTACTTC CASSLDRLKYEQYF
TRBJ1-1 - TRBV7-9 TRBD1 TGTGCCAGCAGCGCCCGGACAGGGTCCAACACTGAAGCTTTCTTT CASSARTGSNTEAFF
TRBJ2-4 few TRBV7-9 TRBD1 TGTGCCAGCAGCGCCACCGGGACAGGGATAGCCAAAAACATTCAGTACTTC CASSATGTGIAKNIQYF
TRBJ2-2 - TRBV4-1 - TGCGCCAGCAGCCAAGAGCGGGACTTGGGTCGGCGGGAGCTGTTTTTT CASSQERDLGRRELFF
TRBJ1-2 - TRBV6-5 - TGTGCCAGCAGTCCCGGACAGATTAATGGCTACACCTTT CASSPGQINGYTF
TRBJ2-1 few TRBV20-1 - TGCAGTGCTAGAGATAAGAGGGGGGGATACAATGAGCAGTTCTTC CSARDKRGGYNEQFF
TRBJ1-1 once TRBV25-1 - TGTGCCAGCAGTGAATACCAGACGAACACTGAAGCTTTCTTT CASSEYQTNTEAFF
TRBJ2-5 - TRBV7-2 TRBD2 TGTGCCAGCAGCCGAACTAGCGGGGAGAAAGAGACCCAGTACTTC CASSRTSGEKETQYF
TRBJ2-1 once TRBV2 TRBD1 TGTGCCAGCAGTGGACAGGGTGTGGGTGAGCAGTTCTTC CASSGQGVGEQFF
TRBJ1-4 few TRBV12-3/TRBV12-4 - TGTGCCAGCAGTTTGGGGACTTCCAATGAAAAACTGTTTTTT CASSLGTSNEKLFF
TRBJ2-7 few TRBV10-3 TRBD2 TGTGCCATCAGTCCAATGACTAGCGGGCATTACGAGCAGTACTTC CAISPMTSGHYEQYF
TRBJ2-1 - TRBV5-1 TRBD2 TGCGCCAGCAGCGTCGGGACTAGCGGCAAGGATGAGCAGTTCTTC CASSVGTSGKDEQFF
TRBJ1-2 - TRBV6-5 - TGTGCCAGCACCCAGGCAGGGACGGACTATGGCTACACCTTC CASTQAGTDYGYTF